This passage covers 8 T cell receptor beta chains from one sample sequenced in a study of identical twins. MiXCR was run by TCRdb on the 5' RACE reads, yielding one entry per CDR3 protein. The sample includes approximately 230,000 distinct CDR3 sequences, 6% to 7% of them seen just once. These data also formed part of another study, on T cells expressing NK-cell markers.

Specimen: CD8+ T cells sorted from blood. The receptors shown here come from a woman under 30 in good health.

This clonotype was counted ten times or more. This rearrangement joins TRBV6-2 or TRBV6-3 to TRBJ2-1; possibly TRBD1 for D (5 bases). The CDR3 contains 20 residues. V was pared by 5 bases and J by 0 bases, with 26 bases between. Per germline, CDR1 MNHEY and CDR2 SVGEGT. The CDR3 DNA is TGTGCCAGCAGTAGCCCGTCCCCCAGGGCCGGATCTGGCTCCTACAATGAGCAGTTCTTC. It specifies CASSSPSPRAGSGSYNEQFF.

The chain uses TRBV7-9 and TRBJ2-1; D ambiguous. The germline gives CDR1 SEHNR, CDR2 FQNEAQ (reference sequence). The CDR3 spans 14 residues. V was cut by 3 bases and J by 5 bases, with 11 bases left in between. CDR3 in amino acids: CASSFDQTNNEQFF. CDR3 DNA sequence: TGTGCCAGCAGCTTCGATCAAACCAACAATGAGCAGTTCTTC.

This clonotype was detected ten times or more. J is TRBJ2-7 and V is TRBV27; TRBD2 agrees at 8 bases. Germline CDR1 MNHEY, CDR2 SMNVEV (reference sequence). The CDR3 is made up of 13 amino acids. Trimming took 3 bases from V and 5 from J; bases not matched to a gene: 3. In DNA, the CDR3 is TGTGCCAGCAGTTTTAGCGGGGACGACGAGCAGTACTTC. Translating gives CASSFSGDDEQYF.

The chain has TRBV2 and TRBJ2-5, with D possibly TRBD1 on 5 matching bases. Germline V gene lookup returns CDR1 SNHLY and CDR2 FYNNEI. V lost 8 bases to trimming and J lost 0 bases, with 16 bases between them. CDR3 length equals 15 residues. CDR3 sequence reads: CASPLRELYQETQYF. The CDR3 DNA is TGTGCCAGCCCCCTCAGGGAACTATACCAAGAGACCCAGTACTTC.

In this sample, this clonotype turned up many times. The gene calls are TRBV6-2 or TRBV6-3 and TRBJ1-1, with D unclear. Germline CDR1 reads MNHEY; CDR2 reads SVGEGT. With 2 bases removed from V and 4 bases from J, the gap between germline ends came to 5 bases. The CDR3 extends over 12 amino acids. The CDR3 is CASSYGRTEAFF. In DNA, the CDR3 is TGTGCCAGCAGTTACGGGCGCACTGAAGCTTTCTTT.

The sample holds a few counts of this clonotype. The V gene is TRBV29-1, the J gene TRBJ1-5; unclear D gene. CDR3 length equals 13 residues. Trimming removed 5 bases from V and 0 bases from J, with 8 bases in between. CDR1 is SQVTM, CDR2 ANQGSEA, per germline. The DNA for the CDR3 is TGCAGCGTTCTGGATGATAGCAATCAGCCCCAGCATTTT. It is translated as CSVLDDSNQPQHF.

This chain uses TRBV27 with TRBJ2-5, with D possibly matching TRBD2 (5 bases). CDR1 is MNHEY and CDR2 is SMNVEV in the germline V gene (reference sequence). The CDR3 extends over 15 amino acids. V lost 5 bases and J lost 5, with 18 bases in between. CDR3 nucleotide sequence: TGTGCCAGCAGTGCAATTGAAGGACTCGGGGAGACCCAGTACTTC. As protein: CASSAIEGLGETQYF.

This clonotype was picked up many times. This rearrangement joins TRBV5-1 to TRBJ1-4, with TRBD1 matching over 10 bases. Germline V gene sequence: CDR1 SGHRS, CDR2 YFSETQ. The V gene end was trimmed by 3 bases and the J gene end by 8 bases; junction bases not matched to a gene: 4. The CDR3 runs to 14 residues. CDR3 sequence reads: CASSSTGGKEKLFF. Here the CDR3 DNA reads TGCGCCAGCAGCTCGACAGGGGGCAAGGAAAAACTGTTTTTT.